Sequencing of this T cell receptor beta chain was carried out in a study of blood T cell repertoires in COVID-19. Across the study: COVID-19 samples, acute and convalescent, were from the United States, Italy and Spain.

Authors' data handling: Estimates of nucleated cell counts were drawn from the amplification of reference gene primers. Repertoires were generated with immunoSEQ multiplex PCR, while TCRdb's copy carries only in-frame clones and drops some. V, J and clone size reflect that table, while D and trimming were determined from the DNA. The table has some 160,000 clones, roughly 90% seen once. In germline, CDR1 is SEHNR, CDR2 FQNEAQ (reference sequence). V was clipped by 5 bases and J by 8 bases; unmatched bases: 10. The CDR3 covers 14 residues. Sequenced input: peripheral blood. The clonotype originates from a man aged 55 to 70 with acute or convalescent COVID-19. The rearrangement links TRBV7-9 to TRBJ1-2; 8 bases match TRBD1. The CDR3 DNA reads as TGTGCCAGCAGCGAACAGGGGGGAGGAGAAGGCTACACCTTC. This sequence encodes CASSEQGGGEGYTF.